There are many counts of the clone carrying this TCR beta chain. This record belongs to a study of T cell repertoires in cytomegalovirus infection. The CDR3 consists of 17 residues. V dropped 4 bases and J dropped 4; count of bases not matched to a gene: 11. MiXCR, applied by TCRdb to the reads, yields one record per CDR3 protein. The sample includes approximately 500,000 distinct CDR3 sequences, about 15% seen only once; the top ten take approximately 24%. This sequence was found in a human donor in good health (CMV status not recorded). Some clones in this sample may be carry-over from other donors' samples. The rearrangement links TRBV12-3 or TRBV12-4 to TRBJ2-7; TRBD1 agrees at 12 bases. Sequenced material: CD8+ T cells from PBMCs. CDR3 region: CASSSPEGQGAWYEQYF. DNA for the CDR3: TGTGCCAGCAGTTCCCCCGAGGGACAGGGGGCTTGGTACGAGCAGTACTTC.